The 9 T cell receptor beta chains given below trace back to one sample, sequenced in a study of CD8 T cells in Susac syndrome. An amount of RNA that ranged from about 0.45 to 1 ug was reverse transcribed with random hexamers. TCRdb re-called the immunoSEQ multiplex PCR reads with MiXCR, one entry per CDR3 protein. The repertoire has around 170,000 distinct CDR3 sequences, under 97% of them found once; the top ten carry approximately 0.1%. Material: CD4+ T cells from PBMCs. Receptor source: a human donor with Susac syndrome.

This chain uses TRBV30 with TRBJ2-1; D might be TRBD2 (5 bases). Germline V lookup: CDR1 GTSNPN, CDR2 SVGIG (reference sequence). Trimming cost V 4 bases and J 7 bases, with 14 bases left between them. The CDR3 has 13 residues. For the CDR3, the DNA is TGTGCCTGGACCCCAACGGGATGGAATGAGCAGTTCTTC. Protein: CAWTPTGWNEQFF.

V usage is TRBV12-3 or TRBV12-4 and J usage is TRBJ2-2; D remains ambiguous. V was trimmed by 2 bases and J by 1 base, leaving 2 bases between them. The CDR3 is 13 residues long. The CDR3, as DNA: TGTGCCAGCAGTTTATGGAACACCGGGGAGCTGTTTTTT. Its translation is CASSLWNTGELFF.

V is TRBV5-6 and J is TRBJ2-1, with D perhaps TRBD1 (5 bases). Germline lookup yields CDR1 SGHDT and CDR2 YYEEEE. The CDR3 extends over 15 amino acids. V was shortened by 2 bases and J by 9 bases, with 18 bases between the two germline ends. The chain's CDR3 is CASSFNAKGYGEQFF. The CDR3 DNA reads TGTGCCAGCAGCTTTAACGCCAAGGGGTATGGTGAGCAGTTCTTC.

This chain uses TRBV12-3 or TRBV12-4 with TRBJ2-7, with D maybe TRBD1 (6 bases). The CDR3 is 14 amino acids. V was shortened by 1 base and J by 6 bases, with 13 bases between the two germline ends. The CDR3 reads CASSLGQGYSEQYF. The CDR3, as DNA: TGTGCCAGCAGTTTAGGGCAGGGGTACAGCGAGCAGTACTTC.

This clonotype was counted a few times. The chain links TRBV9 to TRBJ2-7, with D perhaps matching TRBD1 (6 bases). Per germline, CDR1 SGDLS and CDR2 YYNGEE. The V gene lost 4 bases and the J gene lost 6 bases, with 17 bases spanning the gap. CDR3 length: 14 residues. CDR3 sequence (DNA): TGTGCCAGCAGCCGGTCAGGGGACCTCGGCGAGCAGTACTTC. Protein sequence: CASSRSGDLGEQYF.

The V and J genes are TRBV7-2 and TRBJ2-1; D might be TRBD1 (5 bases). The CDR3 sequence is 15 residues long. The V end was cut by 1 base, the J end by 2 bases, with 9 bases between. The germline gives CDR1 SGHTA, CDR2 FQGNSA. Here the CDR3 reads CASSLDSGPYNEQFF. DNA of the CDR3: TGTGCCAGCAGCTTAGATTCAGGGCCCTACAATGAGCAGTTCTTC.

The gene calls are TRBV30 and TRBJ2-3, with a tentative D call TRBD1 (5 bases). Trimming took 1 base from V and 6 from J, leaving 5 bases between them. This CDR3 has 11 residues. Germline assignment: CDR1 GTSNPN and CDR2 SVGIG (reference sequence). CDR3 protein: CAWSGGDTQYF. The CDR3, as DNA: TGTGCCTGGAGTGGGGGCGATACGCAGTATTTT.

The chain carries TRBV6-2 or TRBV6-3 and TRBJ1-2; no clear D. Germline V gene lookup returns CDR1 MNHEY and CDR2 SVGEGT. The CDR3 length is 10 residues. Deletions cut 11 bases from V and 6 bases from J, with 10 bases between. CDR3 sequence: CAGSGHGYTF. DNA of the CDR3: TGTGCCGGAAGTGGTCATGGCTACACCTTC.

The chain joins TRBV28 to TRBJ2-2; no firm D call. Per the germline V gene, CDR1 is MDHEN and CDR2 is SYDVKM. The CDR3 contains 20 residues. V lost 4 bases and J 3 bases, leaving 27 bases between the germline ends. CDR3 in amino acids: CASSSIHRSVRSTDTGELFF. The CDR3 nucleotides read TGTGCCAGCAGTTCCATTCATCGGAGCGTTAGATCCACGGACACCGGGGAGCTGTTTTTT.